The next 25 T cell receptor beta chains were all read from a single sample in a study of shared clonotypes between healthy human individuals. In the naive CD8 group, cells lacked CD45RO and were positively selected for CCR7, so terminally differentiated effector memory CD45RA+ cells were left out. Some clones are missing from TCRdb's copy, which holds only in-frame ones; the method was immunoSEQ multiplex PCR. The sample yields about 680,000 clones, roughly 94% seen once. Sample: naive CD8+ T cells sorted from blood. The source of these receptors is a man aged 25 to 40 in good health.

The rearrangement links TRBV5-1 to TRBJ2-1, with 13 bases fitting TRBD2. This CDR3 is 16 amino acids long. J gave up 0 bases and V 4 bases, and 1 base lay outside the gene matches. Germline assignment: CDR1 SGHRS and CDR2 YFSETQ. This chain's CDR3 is CASSGTSGVSYNEQFF. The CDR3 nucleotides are TGCGCCAGCAGCGGGACTAGCGGGGTCTCCTACAATGAGCAGTTCTTC.

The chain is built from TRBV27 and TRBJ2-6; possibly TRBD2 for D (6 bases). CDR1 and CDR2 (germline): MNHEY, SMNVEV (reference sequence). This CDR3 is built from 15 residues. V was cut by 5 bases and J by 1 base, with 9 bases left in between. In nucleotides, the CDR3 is TGTGCCAGCAGTCCCGGGACTTCTGGGGCCAACGTCCTGACTTTC. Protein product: CASSPGTSGANVLTF.

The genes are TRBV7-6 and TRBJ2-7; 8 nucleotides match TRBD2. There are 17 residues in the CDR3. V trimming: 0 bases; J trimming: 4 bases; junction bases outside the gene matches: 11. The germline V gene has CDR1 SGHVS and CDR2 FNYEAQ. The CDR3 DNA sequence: TGTGCCAGCAGCTTAGCGTCAGGTGAGCGGGAGATTTACGAGCAGTACTTC. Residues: CASSLASGEREIYEQYF.

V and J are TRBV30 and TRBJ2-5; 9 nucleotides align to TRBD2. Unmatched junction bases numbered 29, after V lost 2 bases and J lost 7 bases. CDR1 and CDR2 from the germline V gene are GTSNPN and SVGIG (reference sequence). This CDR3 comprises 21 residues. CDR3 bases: TGTGCCTGGAGTTTCGGGGAGGAACTAGCGGGCCCCCAGGGGGAGAGAGTGACCCAGTACTTC. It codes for CAWSFGEELAGPQGERVTQYF.

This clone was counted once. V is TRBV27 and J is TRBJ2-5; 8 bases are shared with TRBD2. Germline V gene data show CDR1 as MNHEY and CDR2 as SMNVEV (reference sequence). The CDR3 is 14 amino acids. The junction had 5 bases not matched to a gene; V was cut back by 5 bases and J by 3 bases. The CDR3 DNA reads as TGTGCCAGCAGTACTTTTAGCGGGAAAGAGACCCAGTACTTC. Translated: CASSTFSGKETQYF.

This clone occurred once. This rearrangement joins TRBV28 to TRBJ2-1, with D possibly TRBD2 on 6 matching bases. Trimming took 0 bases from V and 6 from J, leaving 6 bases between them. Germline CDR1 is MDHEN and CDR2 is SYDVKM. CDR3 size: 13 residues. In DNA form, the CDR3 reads TGTGCCAGCAGTTTATGGGGGGGCAATGAGCAGTTCTTC. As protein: CASSLWGGNEQFF. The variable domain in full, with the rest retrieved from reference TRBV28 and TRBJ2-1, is DVKVTQSSRYLVKRTGEKVFLECVQDMDHENMFWYRQDPGLGLRLIYFSYDVKMKEKGDIPEGYSVSREKKERFSLILESASTNQTSMYLCASSLWGGNEQFFGPGTRLTVL.

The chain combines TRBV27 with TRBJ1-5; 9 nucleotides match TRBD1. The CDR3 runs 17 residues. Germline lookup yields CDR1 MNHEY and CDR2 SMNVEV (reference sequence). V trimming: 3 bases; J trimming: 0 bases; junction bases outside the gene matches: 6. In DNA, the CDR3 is TGTGCCAGCAGTTTGGGGACAGGGCCTTATAGCAATCAGCCCCAGCATTTT. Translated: CASSLGTGPYSNQPQHF.

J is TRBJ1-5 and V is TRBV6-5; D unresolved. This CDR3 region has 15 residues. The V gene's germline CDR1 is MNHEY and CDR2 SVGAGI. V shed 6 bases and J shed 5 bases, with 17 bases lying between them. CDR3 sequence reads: CASRPSVGSDQPQHF. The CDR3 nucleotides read TGTGCCAGCAGGCCCTCAGTAGGGTCGGATCAGCCCCAGCATTTT.

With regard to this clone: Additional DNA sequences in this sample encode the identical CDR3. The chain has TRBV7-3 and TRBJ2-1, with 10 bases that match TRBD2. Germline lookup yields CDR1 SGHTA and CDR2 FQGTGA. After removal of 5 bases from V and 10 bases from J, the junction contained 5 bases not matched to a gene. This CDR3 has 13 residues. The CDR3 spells CASSPLAGDEQFF. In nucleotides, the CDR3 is TGTGCCAGCAGCCCCCTAGCGGGAGACGAGCAGTTCTTC.

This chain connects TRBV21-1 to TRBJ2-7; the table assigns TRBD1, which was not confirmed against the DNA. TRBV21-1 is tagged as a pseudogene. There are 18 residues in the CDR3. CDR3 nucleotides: TGTGCCAGCAGCAAGGACCGGGACAGGGGGTCAAGCTCCTACGAGCAGTACTTC. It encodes CASSKDRDRGSSSYEQYF.

The CDR3 bases are TGTGCCAGCAGCCTGGGGGGTTTTGAGGAGACCCAGTACTTC. Translating it yields CASSLGGFEETQYF. The chain couples TRBV5-4 to TRBJ2-5, with D perhaps TRBD2 (6 bases). V dropped 4 bases and J dropped 5 bases, with 15 bases sitting between them. Germline V lookup: CDR1 SGHNT, CDR2 YYREEE (reference sequence). The CDR3 loop spans 14 amino acids.

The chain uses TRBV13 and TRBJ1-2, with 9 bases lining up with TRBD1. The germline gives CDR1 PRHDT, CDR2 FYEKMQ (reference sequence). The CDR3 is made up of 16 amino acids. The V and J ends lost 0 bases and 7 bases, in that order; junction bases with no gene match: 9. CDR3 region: CASSLGPRTGVGGYTF. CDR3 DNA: TGTGCCAGCAGCTTAGGCCCACGGACAGGGGTCGGTGGCTACACCTTC.

The CDR3 loop is CASSLSWGSSGWDPTLEQYF. As DNA, the CDR3 is TGTGCCAGCAGTTTGAGTTGGGGCAGCTCAGGGTGGGACCCCACACTTGAGCAGTACTTC. The chain carries TRBV28 and TRBJ2-7, with D perhaps TRBD1 or TRBD2 (5 bases each). CDR1 is MDHEN and CDR2 is SYDVKM in the germline V gene. V dropped 3 bases and J dropped 7 bases, with 34 bases sitting between them. CDR3 length: 20 residues.

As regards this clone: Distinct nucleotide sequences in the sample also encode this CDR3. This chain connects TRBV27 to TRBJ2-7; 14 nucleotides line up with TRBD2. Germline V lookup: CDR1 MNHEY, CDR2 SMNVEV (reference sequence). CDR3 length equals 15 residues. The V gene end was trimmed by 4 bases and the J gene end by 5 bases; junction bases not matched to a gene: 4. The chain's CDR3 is CASSSGTSGSNEQYF. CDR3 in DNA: TGTGCCAGCAGTTCCGGGACTAGCGGGAGCAACGAGCAGTACTTC.

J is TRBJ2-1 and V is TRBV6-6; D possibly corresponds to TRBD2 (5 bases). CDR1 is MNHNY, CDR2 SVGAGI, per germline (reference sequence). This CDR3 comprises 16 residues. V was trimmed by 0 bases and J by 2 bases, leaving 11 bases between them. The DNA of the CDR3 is TGTGCCAGCAGTTACTCGAGGGAGCAGACCTACAATGAGCAGTTCTTC. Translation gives CASSYSREQTYNEQFF.

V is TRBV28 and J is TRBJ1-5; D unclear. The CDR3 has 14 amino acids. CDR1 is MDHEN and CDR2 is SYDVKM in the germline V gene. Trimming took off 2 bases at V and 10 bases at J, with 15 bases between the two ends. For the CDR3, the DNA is TGTGCCAGCAGTTTAAGGCAGGTAACTGAACCCCAGCATTTT. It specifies CASSLRQVTEPQHF.

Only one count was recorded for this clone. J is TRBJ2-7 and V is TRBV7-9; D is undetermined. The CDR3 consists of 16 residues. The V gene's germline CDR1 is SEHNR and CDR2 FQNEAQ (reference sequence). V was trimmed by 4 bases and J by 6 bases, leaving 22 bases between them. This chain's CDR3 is CASSSTDLPLMREQYF. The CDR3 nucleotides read TGTGCCAGCAGCTCAACGGACCTCCCCCTAATGCGCGAGCAGTACTTC.

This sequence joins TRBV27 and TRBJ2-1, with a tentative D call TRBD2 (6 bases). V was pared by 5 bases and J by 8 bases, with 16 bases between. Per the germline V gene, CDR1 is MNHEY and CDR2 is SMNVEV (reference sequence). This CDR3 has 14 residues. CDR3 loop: CASSALETRHEQFF. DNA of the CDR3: TGTGCCAGCAGTGCGCTGGAGACTAGGCATGAGCAGTTCTTC.

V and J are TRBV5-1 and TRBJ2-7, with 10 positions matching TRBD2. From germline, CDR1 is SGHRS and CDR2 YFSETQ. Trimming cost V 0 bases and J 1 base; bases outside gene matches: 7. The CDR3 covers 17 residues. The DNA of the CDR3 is TGCGCCAGCAGCTTGGGACTAGCGGGTGAAGGATCCTACGAGCAGTACTTC. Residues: CASSLGLAGEGSYEQYF. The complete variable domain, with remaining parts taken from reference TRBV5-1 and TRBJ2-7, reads KAGVTQTPRYLIKTRGQQVTLSCSPISGHRSVSWYQQTPGQGLQFLFEYFSETQRNKGNFPGRFSGRQFSNSRSEMNVSTLELGDSALYLCASSLGLAGEGSYEQYFGPGTRLTVT.

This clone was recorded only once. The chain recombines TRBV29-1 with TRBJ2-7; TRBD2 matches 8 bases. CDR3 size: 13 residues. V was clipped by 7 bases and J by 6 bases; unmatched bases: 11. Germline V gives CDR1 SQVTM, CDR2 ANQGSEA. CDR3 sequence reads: CSGKAGASGEQYF. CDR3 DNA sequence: TGCAGCGGGAAAGCGGGAGCATCGGGCGAGCAGTACTTC.

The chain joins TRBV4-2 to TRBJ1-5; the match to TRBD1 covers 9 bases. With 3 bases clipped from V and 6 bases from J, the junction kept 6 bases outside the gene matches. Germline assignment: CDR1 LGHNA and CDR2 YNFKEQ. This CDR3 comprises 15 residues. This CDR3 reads CASSHDTGGGQPQHF. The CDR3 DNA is TGTGCCAGCAGCCACGACACAGGGGGCGGTCAGCCCCAGCATTTT.

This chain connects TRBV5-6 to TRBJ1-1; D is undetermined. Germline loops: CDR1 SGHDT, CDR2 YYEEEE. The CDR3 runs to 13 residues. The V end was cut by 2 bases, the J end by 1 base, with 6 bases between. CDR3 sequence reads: CASSFDWNTEAFF. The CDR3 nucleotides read TGTGCCAGCAGCTTTGACTGGAACACTGAAGCTTTCTTT.

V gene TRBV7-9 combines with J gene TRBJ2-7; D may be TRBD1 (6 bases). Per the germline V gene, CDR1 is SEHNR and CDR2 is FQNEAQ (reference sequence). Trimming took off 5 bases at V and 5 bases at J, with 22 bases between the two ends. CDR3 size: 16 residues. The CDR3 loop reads CASSPSTGAISHEQYF. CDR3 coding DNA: TGTGCCAGCAGCCCCTCGACAGGCGCAATTAGCCACGAGCAGTACTTC.

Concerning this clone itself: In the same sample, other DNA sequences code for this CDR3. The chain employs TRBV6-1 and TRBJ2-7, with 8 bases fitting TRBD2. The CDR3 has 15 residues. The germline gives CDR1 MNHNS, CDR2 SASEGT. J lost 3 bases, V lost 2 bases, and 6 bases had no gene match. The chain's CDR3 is CASSEWGSGNYEQYF. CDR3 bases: TGTGCCAGCAGTGAATGGGGTAGCGGGAACTACGAGCAGTACTTC.

The DNA for the CDR3 is TGTGCCAGCAGTTTATTGGGGAAGGGCACCGGGGAGCTGTTTTTT. The encoded protein is CASSLLGKGTGELFF. The chain recombines TRBV27 with TRBJ2-2; no reliable D call. Looked up from germline, CDR1 is MNHEY and CDR2 is SMNVEV (reference sequence). V gave up 1 base and J gave up 4 bases, with 10 bases separating them. The CDR3 has 15 residues.